This TCR beta chain was profiled in a study of regulatory and conventional T cells in RAG deficiency. Germline V gives CDR1 MDHEN, CDR2 SYDVKM. This CDR3 spans 18 amino acids. Trimming stripped 3 bases from V and 0 bases from J, with 15 bases between. Assay: immunoSEQ multiplex PCR; the TCRdb copy retains only in-frame clones and omits some. This sample has some 30,000 clones, with 85% to 90% found just once. The sample also formed part of further work on regulatory T cells. This second study says: The primer mix had 52 TRBV and 13 TRBJ primers.

This TCR derives from a human donor in good health. Sequencing was carried out using CD8+ T cells sorted from blood. V usage is TRBV28 and J usage is TRBJ1-6; D is unresolved. The CDR3 spells CASSFSPMRSSYNSPLHF. CDR3 bases: TGTGCCAGCAGTTTTTCCCCCATGCGGAGCTCCTATAATTCACCCCTCCACTTT. The variable domain in full, with the rest retrieved from reference TRBV28 and TRBJ1-6, is DVKVTQSSRYLVKRTGEKVFLECVQDMDHENMFWYRQDPGLGLRLIYFSYDVKMKEKGDIPEGYSVSREKKERFSLILESASTNQTSMYLCASSFSPMRSSYNSPLHFGNGTRLTVT.